This T cell receptor (beta chain) was sequenced in a study of cytomegalovirus exposure and HLA in healthy donors. About the research overall: The 130 or so validation repertoires and the approximately 700 first-cohort repertoires shared a platform, a later analysis reported. Whole-study findings and limits: Associated with cytomegalovirus, according to the listing, were approximately 160 TCR beta chains.

The table came from immunoSEQ multiplex PCR; TCRdb's copy has only in-frame clones and leaves some out. The sample includes about 150,000 clones, 85% to 90% of them seen just once. This clone was recorded only once. The antigen is undetermined. The CDR3 totals 16 residues. Germline V gene data show CDR1 as MDHEN and CDR2 as SYDVKM. The ends lost 8 bases at V and 0 bases at J; junction bases unmatched: 12. The rearrangement joins TRBV28 to TRBJ1-1; 7 positions agree with TRBD1. Sequenced: PBMCs. This clonotype was sampled from a woman aged 18-29 years in good health and CMV-seropositive. The CDR3: CASDDWPRGLNTEAFF. CDR3 nucleotide sequence: TGTGCCAGCGACGACTGGCCAAGGGGGCTGAACACTGAAGCTTTCTTT.